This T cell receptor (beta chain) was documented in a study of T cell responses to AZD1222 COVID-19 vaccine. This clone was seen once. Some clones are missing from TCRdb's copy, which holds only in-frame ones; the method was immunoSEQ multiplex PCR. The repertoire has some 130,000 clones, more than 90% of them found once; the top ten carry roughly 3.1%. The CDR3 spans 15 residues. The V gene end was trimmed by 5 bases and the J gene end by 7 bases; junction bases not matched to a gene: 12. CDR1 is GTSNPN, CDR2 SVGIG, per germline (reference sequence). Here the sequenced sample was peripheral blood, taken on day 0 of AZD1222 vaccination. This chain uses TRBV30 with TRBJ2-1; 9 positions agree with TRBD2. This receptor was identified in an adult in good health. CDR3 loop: CAWGRLAESGNEQFF. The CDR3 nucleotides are TGTGCCTGGGGAAGACTAGCGGAGTCGGGAAATGAGCAGTTCTTC.